In its sample, the clone carrying this T cell receptor (beta chain) was seen once. Its antigen is currently unknown. Trimming removed 4 bases from V and 0 bases from J; junction bases left unmatched: 10. Germline CDR1 reads SGHTA; CDR2 reads FQGNSA. The CDR3 has 17 amino acids. These data originate in a study of cytomegalovirus exposure and HLA in healthy donors. Notes on the study in general: Later, an analysis found that common viral pathogens appeared to be linked with several of the most significant clusters. Accurate prediction of HLA-A and HLA-B alleles (for most subjects) was reportedly achieved from TCR beta sequences. In vitro, a few CMV-associated chains proved specific for CMV antigens. Analysis performed later found approximately 17,000 TCR beta sequences associated with HLA alleles at 0.05 false discovery rate.

It was with 60 Vbeta and 13 Jbeta primers that the PCR ran. Repertoires were generated with immunoSEQ multiplex PCR, while TCRdb's copy carries only in-frame clones and drops some. This table has more than 200,000 clones, around 85% appearing once. The chain couples TRBV7-2 to TRBJ1-2, with 8 nucleotides matching TRBD1. Input material: PBMCs. This TCR was sampled from a human donor in good health. In DNA form, the CDR3 reads TGTGCCAGCAGCTCGCGGACAGGGTCGATCTCTAACTATGGCTACACCTTC. The encoded protein is CASSSRTGSISNYGYTF.